This T cell receptor (beta chain) was captured by sequencing in a study of shared clonotypes between healthy human individuals (TCRdb year 2020). At the level of the whole study: A few men and a couple of women, aged 18 to 49 years, made up the cohort. Each donor's leukapheresis produced roughly between roughly 0.85 and 10 billion PBMCs. Per donor, three plates each were used for CD4 naive and CD4 memory, two for CD8 naive, and one for CD8 memory. To estimate repertoire size and how much clonotypes are shared between individuals, the study performed deep sequencing of blood TCR repertoires from roughly five healthy adults. Libraries were prepared and TCR repertoires were sequenced by different laboratories using diverse techniques, in order to increase sequencing depth and limit assay-specific biases. Study-wide conclusions, independent of this receptor: Sampling was limited to blood, and TCR repertoires in tissue likely differ from TCR repertoires in blood. When a handful of donors were compared, the shared fraction of clonotypes was about 5% for naive CD4, about 4% for naive CD8, more than 2% for memory CD4, and approximately 0.4% for memory CD8. Rarefaction of sorted-subset datasets indicated incomplete sequencing despite the large sequencing depth. Higher generation probabilities were observed for clonotypes shared by all four sorted-subset donors than for non-shared clonotypes. Because the study included only a small number of donors, the genetic and exposure-history diversity represented was limited. Estimated clonotype richness was generally larger for naive than for memory subsets. Pairwise subsampling indicated that sequencing depth was expected to affect the degree of clonotype sharing among donors.

The donors were healthy, HIV-negative adults who had no recently reported acute infections or vaccinations. Only Caucasian adults living in Nashville, Tennessee, USA were represented among the donors. CD4+ T cells were enriched by magnetic negative selection, after which naive cells were positively selected on CD45RA and the negative fraction was taken as the memory subset. After blood collection by leukapheresis, PBMCs were isolated using Ficoll-Histopaque density gradient centrifugation and then cryopreserved in the vapor phase of liquid nitrogen. Analytical flow cytometry was used to check the purity and quantity of every magnetically sorted T cell population. Each sorted fraction had its genomic DNA isolated and then quantified by UV absorbance on a Nanodrop 2000c. Using the deep immunoSEQ assay, TCR CDR3 regions were amplified from genomic DNA by multiplex PCR. Extracted genomic DNA from each cell subset was distributed evenly across all wells of several immunoSEQ 96-well plates, and each plate was treated as a replicate. For sorted subsets, each replicate PCR was loaded with 200 to 250 ng genomic DNA, equivalent to approximately 33,000 T cell genomes. The purified libraries were quantified using a Qubit 3.0 fluorometer, sized with a Bioanalyzer 2100, and then quantified again using the KAPA Library Quantification kit. Every immunoSEQ 96-well plate was sequenced on a separate single-read 150-cycle Illumina NextSeq 550 flow cell. As for how the authors treated the data: Because only junctional sequences without quality scores were contained in the immunoSEQ output, filtering matching that applied to full-length reads could not be performed. To assign V/J genes and CDR3, sequences were annotated against IMGT germline references using PyIR, a Python wrapper for IgBLAST v1.9. Any read was removed if the V/J assignment was weak (E-value above 1e-6), the CDR3 was missing, or the read contained stop codons, out-of-frame junctions, or ambiguous translated residues. V3J clonotypes were defined as sequences sharing an identical inferred V gene, J gene, and CDR3 amino acid sequence. Percentage overlap between repertoires was calculated by dividing the number of shared unique clonotypes by the size of the smaller repertoire. Three approaches were used to assess repertoire richness: RTK rarefaction, the Chao1 estimator, and Recon v2.1 estimates of unobserved clonotypes. Generation probabilities were computed with OLGA for all TCRbeta clonotypes obtained by the gDNA method from several donors. The source is immuneACCESS, and TCRdb retained only in-frame sequences with V and J called. Part of the clones is not carried over; for the studies checked, unresolved V genes explain less than half of this, and the remainder is unexplained. V and J calls and clone size are those listed in that table; D and trimming were worked out from the DNA. A total of 2 million to 2.5 million clones appear in this sample, roughly 93% of them only once. About 0.41% of the sample is in the top ten clones.

Including the terminal cysteine and phenylalanine, the CDR3 comprises 13 residues. CDR3 DNA is the only sequence kept; it has 39 bases, read in frame from the first base. The CDR1 and CDR2 encoded by the germline V gene (reference sequence) are GTSNPN and SVGIG. V and J lose 8 bases and 1 base, and a span of 14 bases separates them. Note on this clone: Its cognate antigen has yet to be identified. The input lacks base qualities; no much larger clone sits a single base away.

In this chain, TRBV30 is recombined with TRBJ1-1; the best D guess is TRBD1, with 5 bases matching. The sequence was obtained from a young man in good health. Some clones in this sample may be carry-over from other donors' samples. Sequencing used naive CD4+ T cells from PBMCs. The meaning of the sample's cell subset or site label: CD45RA+ positively selected. The CDR3 protein is CARGVQGNTEAFF. The nucleotides read TGTGCCCGAGGGGTGCAGGGGAACACTGAAGCTTTCTTT. With all but the CDR3 taken from the reference TRBV30 and TRBJ1-1 genes, the full variable domain is: SQTIHQWPATLVQPVGSPLSLECTVEGTSNPNLYWYRQAAGRGLQLLFYSVGIGQISSEVPQNLSASRPQDRQFILSSKKLLLSDSGFYLCARGVQGNTEAFFGQGTRLTVV.